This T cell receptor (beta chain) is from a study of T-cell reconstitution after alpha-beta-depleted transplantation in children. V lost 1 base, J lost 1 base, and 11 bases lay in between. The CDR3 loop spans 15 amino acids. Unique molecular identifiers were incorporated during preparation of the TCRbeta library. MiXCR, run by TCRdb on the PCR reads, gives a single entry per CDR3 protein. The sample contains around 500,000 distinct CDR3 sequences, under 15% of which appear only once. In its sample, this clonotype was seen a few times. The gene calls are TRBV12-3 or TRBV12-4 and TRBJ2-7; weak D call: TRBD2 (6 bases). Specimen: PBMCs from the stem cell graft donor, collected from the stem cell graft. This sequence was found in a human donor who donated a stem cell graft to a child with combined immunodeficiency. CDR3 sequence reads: CASSLGLVGSYEQYF. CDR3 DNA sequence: TGTGCCAGCAGTTTAGGACTAGTGGGTTCCTACGAGCAGTACTTC.